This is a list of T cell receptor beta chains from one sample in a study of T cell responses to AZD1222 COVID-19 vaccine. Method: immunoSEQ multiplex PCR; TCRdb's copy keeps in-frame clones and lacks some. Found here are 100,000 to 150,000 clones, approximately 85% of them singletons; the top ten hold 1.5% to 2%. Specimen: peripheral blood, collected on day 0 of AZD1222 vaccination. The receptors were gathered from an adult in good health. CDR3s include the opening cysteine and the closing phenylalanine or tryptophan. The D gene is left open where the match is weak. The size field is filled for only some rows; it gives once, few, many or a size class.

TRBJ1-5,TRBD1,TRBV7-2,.,TGTGCCAGCAGTCCCGAAGGGGGCCCAAATCAGCCCCAGCATTTT,CASSPEGGPNQPQHF
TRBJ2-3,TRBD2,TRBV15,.,TGTGCCACCAGCAGTACGATGACTAGCATCTATACGCAGTATTTT,CATSSTMTSIYTQYF
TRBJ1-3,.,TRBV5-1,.,TGCGCCAGCAGCTTGGGCTTGGGGGTCTCCTCTGGAAACACCATATATTTT,CASSLGLGVSSGNTIYF
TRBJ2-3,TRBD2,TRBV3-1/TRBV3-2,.,TGTGCCAGCAGCCAGTGGCGGGGGATGAGCACAGATACGCAGTATTTT,CASSQWRGMSTDTQYF
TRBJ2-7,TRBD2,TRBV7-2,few,TGTGCCAGCAGCTTACTAGCGGACCTCTACGAGCAGTACTTC,CASSLLADLYEQYF
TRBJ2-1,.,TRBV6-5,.,TGTGCCAGCACGGGGGCGGGAGTCTACAATGAGCAGTTCTTC,CASTGAGVYNEQFF
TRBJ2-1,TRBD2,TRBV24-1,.,TGTGCCACCAGTGATTTGAGGGGACTAGCATTGGAGCAGTTCTTC,CATSDLRGLALEQFF
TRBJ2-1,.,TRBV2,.,TGTGCCCCACTAGGGGGGCATTACAATGAGCAGTTCTTC,CAPLGGHYNEQFF
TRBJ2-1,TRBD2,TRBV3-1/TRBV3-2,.,TGTGCCAGCAGCCCATTTCGGGAGGGCTCCTACAATGAGCAGTTCTTC,CASSPFREGSYNEQFF
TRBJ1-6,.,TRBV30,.,TGTGCCTGGAGTGTACGCCCAGGACAGATGTACTCCTATAATTCACCCCTCCACTTT,CAWSVRPGQMYSYNSPLHF